This T cell receptor (beta chain) was profiled in a study of blood T cell repertoires in COVID-19. For the study at large: Acute and convalescent COVID-19 specimens originated in the United States, Italy and Spain. Sample material is recorded as cDNA or gDNA derived from T cells, B-cell-depleted T cells, or PBMCs.

Points on this clone: The same CDR3 arises from other DNA sequences in this sample as well.

Germline CDR1 SGHRS, CDR2 YFSETQ. The CDR3 spans 13 residues. V was clipped by 0 bases and J by 0 bases, with 3 bases between them. In the original analysis: For nucleated cells, counts were estimated from reference gene primer amplification. Clones were read by immunoSEQ multiplex PCR, and TCRdb kept only the in-frame ones, dropping some. D and trimming were read from the DNA, whereas the V and J calls and clone size are those reported in that table. The sample contains 250,000 to 300,000 clones, approximately 86% of which appear only once. The receptor comes from a man aged 25-45 years with active or convalescent COVID-19. Specimen: peripheral blood. This chain links TRBV5-1 with TRBJ1-1; D not resolved. This chain's CDR3 is CASSLDMNTEAFF. DNA of the CDR3: TGCGCCAGCAGCTTGGATATGAACACTGAAGCTTTCTTT.